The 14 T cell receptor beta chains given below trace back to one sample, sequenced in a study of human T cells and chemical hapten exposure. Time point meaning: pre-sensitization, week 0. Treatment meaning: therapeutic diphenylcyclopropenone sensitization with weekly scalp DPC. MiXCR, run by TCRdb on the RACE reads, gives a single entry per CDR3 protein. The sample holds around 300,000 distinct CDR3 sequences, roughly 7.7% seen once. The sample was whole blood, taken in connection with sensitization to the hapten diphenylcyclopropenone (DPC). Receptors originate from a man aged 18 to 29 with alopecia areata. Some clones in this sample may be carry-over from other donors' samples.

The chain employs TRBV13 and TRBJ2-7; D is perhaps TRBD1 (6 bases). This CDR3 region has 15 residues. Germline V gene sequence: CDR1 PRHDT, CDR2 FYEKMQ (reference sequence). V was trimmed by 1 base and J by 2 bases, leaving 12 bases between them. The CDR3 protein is CASSLAPGVAYEQYF. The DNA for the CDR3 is TGTGCCAGCAGCTTAGCCCCAGGGGTGGCCTACGAGCAGTACTTC.

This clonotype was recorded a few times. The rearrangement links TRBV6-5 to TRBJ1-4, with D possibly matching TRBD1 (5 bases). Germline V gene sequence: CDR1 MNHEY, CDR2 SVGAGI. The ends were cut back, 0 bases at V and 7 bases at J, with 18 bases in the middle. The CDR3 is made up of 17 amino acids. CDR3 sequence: CASSYSSRQGSGEKLFF. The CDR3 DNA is TGTGCCAGCAGTTACTCGAGTAGGCAGGGCAGCGGTGAAAAACTGTTTTTT.

The CDR3 DNA sequence: TGCAGTGCTAGGAGGGACAGGGGGCAGGAAAACATTCAGTACTTC. Protein: CSARRDRGQENIQYF. This chain uses TRBV20-1 with TRBJ2-4; 12 nucleotides line up with TRBD1. The CDR3 is 15 amino acids. The V and J ends lost 3 bases and 5 bases, in that order; junction bases with no gene match: 5. The V gene's germline CDR1 is DFQATT and CDR2 SNEGSKA (reference sequence).

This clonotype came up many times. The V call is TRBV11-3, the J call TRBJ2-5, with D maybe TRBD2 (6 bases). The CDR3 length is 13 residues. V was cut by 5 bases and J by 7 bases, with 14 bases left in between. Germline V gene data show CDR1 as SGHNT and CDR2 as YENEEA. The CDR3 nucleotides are TGTGCCAGCAGCCAGGAGGGTTACGGGACCCAGTACTTC. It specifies CASSQEGYGTQYF.

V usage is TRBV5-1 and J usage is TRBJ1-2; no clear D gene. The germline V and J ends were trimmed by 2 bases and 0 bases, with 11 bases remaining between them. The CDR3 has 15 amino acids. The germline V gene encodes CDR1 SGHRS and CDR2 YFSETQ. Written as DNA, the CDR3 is TGCGCCAGCAGCTTAATTGTCGGGACTAACTATGGCTACACCTTC. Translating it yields CASSLIVGTNYGYTF.

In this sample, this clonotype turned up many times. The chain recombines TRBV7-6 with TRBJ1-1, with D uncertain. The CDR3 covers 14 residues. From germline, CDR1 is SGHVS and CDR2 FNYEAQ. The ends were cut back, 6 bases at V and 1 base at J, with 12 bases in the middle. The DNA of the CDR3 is TGTGCCAGCAGTTCGGATGGTAGGAACACTGAAGCTTTCTTT. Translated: CASSSDGRNTEAFF.

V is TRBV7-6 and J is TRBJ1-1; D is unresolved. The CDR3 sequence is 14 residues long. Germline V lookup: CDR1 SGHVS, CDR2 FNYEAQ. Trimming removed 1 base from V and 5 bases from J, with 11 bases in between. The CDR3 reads CASSLEVGITEAFF. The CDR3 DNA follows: TGTGCCAGCAGCTTAGAGGTAGGGATAACTGAAGCTTTCTTT.

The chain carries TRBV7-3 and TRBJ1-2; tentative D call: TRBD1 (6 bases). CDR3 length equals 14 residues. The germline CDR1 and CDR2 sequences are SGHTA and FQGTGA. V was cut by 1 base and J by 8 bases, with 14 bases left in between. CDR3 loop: CASSLNRAGEGYTF. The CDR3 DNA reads TGTGCCAGCAGCTTAAACCGGGCAGGGGAGGGCTACACCTTC.

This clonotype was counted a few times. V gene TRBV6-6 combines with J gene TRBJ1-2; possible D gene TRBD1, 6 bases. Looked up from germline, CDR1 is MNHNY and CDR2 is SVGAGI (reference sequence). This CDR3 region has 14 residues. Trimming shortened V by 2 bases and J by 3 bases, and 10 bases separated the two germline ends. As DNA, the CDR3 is TGTGCCAGCAGTTACGGGGGGGCGGACTATGGCTACACCTTC. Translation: CASSYGGADYGYTF.

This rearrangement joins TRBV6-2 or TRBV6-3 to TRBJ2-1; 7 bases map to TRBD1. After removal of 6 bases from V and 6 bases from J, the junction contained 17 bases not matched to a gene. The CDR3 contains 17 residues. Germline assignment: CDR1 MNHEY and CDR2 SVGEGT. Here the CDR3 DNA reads TGTGCCAGCAGCATCCACTCGACAGGGAGTCGTGTCAATGAGCAGTTCTTC. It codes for CASSIHSTGSRVNEQFF.

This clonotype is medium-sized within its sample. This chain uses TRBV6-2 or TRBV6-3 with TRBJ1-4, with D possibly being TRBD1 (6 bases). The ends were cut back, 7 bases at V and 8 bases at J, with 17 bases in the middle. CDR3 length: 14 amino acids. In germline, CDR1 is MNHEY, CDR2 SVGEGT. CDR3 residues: CASTQGLEGEKLFF. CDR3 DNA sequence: TGTGCCAGCACCCAGGGGTTGGAGGGAGAAAAACTGTTTTTT.

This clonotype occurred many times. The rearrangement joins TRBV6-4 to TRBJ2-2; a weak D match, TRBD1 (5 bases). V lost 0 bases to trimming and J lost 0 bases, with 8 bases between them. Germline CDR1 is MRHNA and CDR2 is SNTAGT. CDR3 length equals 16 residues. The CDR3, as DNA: TGTGCCAGCAGTGACTCCCAACAGGCGAACACCGGGGAGCTGTTTTTT. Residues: CASSDSQQANTGELFF.

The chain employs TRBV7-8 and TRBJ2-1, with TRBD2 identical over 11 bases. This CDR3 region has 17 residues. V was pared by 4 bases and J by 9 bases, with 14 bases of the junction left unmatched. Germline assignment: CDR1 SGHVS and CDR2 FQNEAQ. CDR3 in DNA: TGTGCCAGCAGCTCCCCTTCCCTTAGCGGGGGGGCGGGTGAGCAGTTCTTC. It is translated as CASSSPSLSGGAGEQFF.

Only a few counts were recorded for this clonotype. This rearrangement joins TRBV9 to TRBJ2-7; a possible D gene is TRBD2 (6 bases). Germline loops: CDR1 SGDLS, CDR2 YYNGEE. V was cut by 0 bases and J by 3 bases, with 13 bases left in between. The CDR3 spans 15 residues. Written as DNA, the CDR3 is TGTGCCAGCAGCGTAGGTGGAGGGGTTAACTACGAGCAGTACTTC. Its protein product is CASSVGGGVNYEQYF.